The 10 T cell receptor beta chains in this list originate from one sample, sequenced in a study of T cells in Graves' hyperthyroidism and ophthalmopathy. Researchers took RNA transcripts and amplified the TCR beta CDR3 regions from them. RT-PCR in the first round (using the HTBI primer set) targeted the TCR CDR3. TCRdb reprocessed the multiplex PCR reads with MiXCR, giving one entry per CDR3 protein. The sample shows around 600,000 distinct CDR3 sequences, approximately 15% of them seen only once. The sequenced material came from blood. These receptors originate from a woman between 35 and 50 years old with Graves' ophthalmopathy.

Ten or more counts support this clonotype. The gene calls are TRBV2 and TRBJ1-2, with 7 bases lining up with TRBD1. The CDR3 has 14 amino acids. The germline CDR1 and CDR2 sequences are SNHLY and FYNNEI. Trimming took 5 bases from V and 3 from J; bases not matched to a gene: 6. In nucleotides, the CDR3 is TGTGCCAGCAGTCCAGGGGGGGCAGACTATGGCTACACCTTC. It specifies CASSPGGADYGYTF.

A few counts support this clonotype. The J gene is TRBJ2-1, the V gene TRBV6-1, with D possibly TRBD1 on 5 matching bases. The V gene's germline CDR1 is MNHNS and CDR2 SASEGT. Between the trimmed V and J ends, which lost 5 bases and 4 bases, there was a span of 15 bases. The CDR3 consists of 15 residues. The CDR3 DNA follows: TGTGCCAGCAGTTCTTCCTACCAGGGATACAATGAGCAGTTCTTC. Protein: CASSSSYQGYNEQFF.

This clonotype was seen more than once but under ten times. The chain couples TRBV18 to TRBJ2-1, with 8 nucleotides matching TRBD1. V shed 8 bases and J 8 bases; nucleotides not matched to a gene: 20. CDR3 length: 17 amino acids. Germline assignment: CDR1 KGHSH and CDR2 LQKENI. The CDR3 nucleotides read TGTGCCAGCGCCCTCCGGGACAGGACAACGGCAGTCCATGAGCAGTTCTTC. It yields the protein CASALRDRTTAVHEQFF.

This clonotype has at least ten counts. The chain recombines TRBV20-1 with TRBJ2-1, with a possible D match to TRBD2 (6 bases). Germline values: CDR1 DFQATT, CDR2 SNEGSKA (reference sequence). V lost 4 bases, J lost 9 bases, and 16 bases lay in between. This CDR3 region has 13 residues. The CDR3 DNA reads TGCAGTGCTAATCCTAGCGAGGCTAGTGAGCAGTTCTTC. Its protein product is CSANPSEASEQFF.

The table lists this clonotype with a few counts. This chain connects TRBV5-6 to TRBJ1-1; unclear D gene. V gave up 0 bases and J gave up 1 base, with 7 bases separating them. CDR3 length equals 14 residues. From germline, CDR1 is SGHDT and CDR2 YYEEEE. The CDR3 sequence is CASSLARKNTEAFF. In nucleotides, the CDR3 is TGTGCCAGCAGCTTGGCTCGCAAGAACACTGAAGCTTTCTTT.

The chain couples TRBV29-1 to TRBJ1-4; the D gene is possibly TRBD1 (6 bases). V was clipped by 4 bases and J by 6 bases, with 12 bases between them. The CDR3 is 13 amino acids. Looked up from germline, CDR1 is SQVTM and CDR2 is ANQGSEA. CDR3 DNA: TGCAGCGTTGGAGGGGGGGGGGATGAAAAACTGTTTTTT. This gives the protein CSVGGGGDEKLFF.

V gene TRBV20-1 combines with J gene TRBJ2-7; TRBD1 is a possible D gene (5 bases). The CDR3 is made up of 11 amino acids. V lost 5 bases and J 3 bases, leaving 8 bases between the germline ends. Germline assignment: CDR1 DFQATT and CDR2 SNEGSKA (reference sequence). This chain's CDR3 is CSASDIYEQYF. CDR3 DNA sequence: TGCAGTGCTTCGGACATCTACGAGCAGTACTTC.

As concerns this clonotype: One end of the junction fails to match germline, which may point to a read error. The chain combines TRBV9 with TRBJ2-7; TRBD1 might be the D (5 bases). CDR3 length equals 14 residues. From germline, CDR1 is SGDLS and CDR2 YYNGEE. The CDR3 here is CAGSFTTAPYEQYF. The CDR3 coding sequence is TGTGCCGGCAGCTTTACGACAGCCCCCTACGAGCAGTACTTC.

In this sample, this clonotype turned up many times. J is TRBJ2-7 and V is TRBV20-1, with 10 nucleotides matching TRBD1. The J segment lost 3 bases and the V segment lost 6 bases, leaving 5 bases of the junction unmatched. The CDR3 has 13 amino acids. Germline loops: CDR1 DFQATT, CDR2 SNEGSKA (reference sequence). This CDR3 is CSARTGGGYEQYF. Here the CDR3 DNA reads TGCAGTGCCCGGACAGGGGGAGGCTACGAGCAGTACTTC.

Notes on this clonotype: A much larger clone lies one base from this, so it may be a read error. This rearrangement joins TRBV11-2 to TRBJ2-1; D may be TRBD1 (5 bases). The V and J ends lost 2 bases and 8 bases respectively, with 7 bases between them. CDR1 SGHAT and CDR2 FQNNGV come from the germline V gene. The CDR3 contains 12 residues. The CDR3 sequence: CASSLSQDEQFF. CDR3 nucleotides: TGTGCCAGCAGCTTATCACAGGATGAGCAGTTCTTC. The full variable domain, completed using reference TRBV11-2 and TRBJ2-1, is EAGVAQSPRYKIIEKRQSVAFWCNPISGHATLYWYQQILGQGPKLLIQFQNNGVVDDSQLPKDRFSAERLKGVDSTLKIQPAKLEDSAVYLCASSLSQDEQFFGPGTRLTVL.